The 17 T cell receptor beta chains below all came from one sample that was sequenced in a study of chronic HIV infection and antiretroviral therapy. In TCRdb, the 5' RACE reads were re-called with MiXCR into one record per CDR3 protein. Here the sample spans 30,000 or so distinct CDR3 sequences, around 8.6% being singletons. Sequencing was carried out using peripheral blood. These TCRs come from an adult who had HIV and had not received antiretroviral therapy, or was an uninfected healthy control (not recorded which).

This clonotype was seen ten or more times. J is TRBJ2-3 and V is TRBV5-4, with TRBD1 as a possible D gene (6 bases). V was clipped by 1 base and J by 2 bases, with 8 bases between them. The CDR3 length is 14 residues. The germline V gene encodes CDR1 SGHNT and CDR2 YYREEE (reference sequence). CDR3: CASSLQGSTDTQYF. CDR3 nucleotide sequence: TGTGCCAGCAGCTTGCAGGGGTCCACAGATACGCAGTATTTT.

The table lists this clonotype with many counts. The CDR3 here is CSAKGLKNTEAFF. CDR3 DNA sequence: TGCAGTGCTAAGGGACTCAAGAACACTGAAGCTTTCTTT. V and J are TRBV20-1 and TRBJ1-1; D is perhaps TRBD1 (5 bases). The CDR3 runs to 13 residues. Germline V gene data show CDR1 as DFQATT and CDR2 as SNEGSKA (reference sequence). Trimming left V 4 bases short and J 1 base short, with 10 bases between.

This clonotype has a count of ten or more. The V and J genes are TRBV11-2 and TRBJ2-3, with D tentatively TRBD1 (5 bases). CDR3 size: 14 residues. Trimming took 5 bases from V and 4 from J, leaving 13 bases between them. From germline, CDR1 is SGHAT and CDR2 FQNNGV. The CDR3 DNA is TGTGCCAGCAGCCCAAAGGGGTTCGCAGATACGCAGTATTTT. Translated, it gives CASSPKGFADTQYF.

V usage is TRBV30 and J usage is TRBJ2-3; D might be TRBD2 (5 bases). This CDR3 has 13 residues. The germline V gene has CDR1 GTSNPN and CDR2 SVGIG (reference sequence). Trimming took 0 bases from V and 1 from J, leaving 5 bases between them. The chain's CDR3 is CAWSVGGTDTQYF. The CDR3 bases are TGTGCCTGGAGTGTCGGGGGCACAGATACGCAGTATTTT. The variable domain in full, with the rest retrieved from reference TRBV30 and TRBJ2-3, is SQTIHQWPATLVQPVGSPLSLECTVEGTSNPNLYWYRQAAGRGLQLLFYSVGIGQISSEVPQNLSASRPQDRQFILSSKKLLLSDSGFYLCAWSVGGTDTQYFGPGTRLTVL.

This clonotype was detected only a few times. The CDR3 loop reads CASSVDRVNTEAFF. The CDR3, as DNA: TGTGCCAGCAGTGTTGACAGGGTGAACACTGAAGCTTTCTTT. The chain recombines TRBV2 with TRBJ1-1; 7 positions match TRBD1. The germline V gene has CDR1 SNHLY and CDR2 FYNNEI. J was trimmed by 0 bases and V by 4 bases; bases with no gene match: 2. The CDR3 sequence is 14 residues long.

The sample holds many counts of this clonotype. The CDR3 nucleotides read TGTGCCAGCACCCCCATGCGTGAGCAGTTCTTC. This encodes CASTPMREQFF. This chain links TRBV11-2 with TRBJ2-1; D is unresolved. Germline V lookup: CDR1 SGHAT, CDR2 FQNNGV. Trimming cost V 7 bases and J 9 bases, with 10 bases left between them. The CDR3 covers 11 residues.

This clonotype was recorded at least ten times. The chain has TRBV10-3 and TRBJ1-1; D is perhaps TRBD1 (5 bases). V was clipped by 3 bases and J by 1 base, with 12 bases between them. This CDR3 spans 15 amino acids. Germline values: CDR1 ENHRY, CDR2 SYGVKD. The CDR3 DNA sequence: TGTGCCATCAGTGAAGACAGAAATAGGAACACTGAAGCTTTCTTT. Translation: CAISEDRNRNTEAFF.

This clonotype was counted ten times or more. This CDR3 is CASSIIRVNSNQPQHF. CDR3 nucleotide sequence: TGTGCCAGTAGTATAATCAGGGTAAACAGCAATCAGCCCCAGCATTTT. This chain connects TRBV19 to TRBJ1-5; tentatively, D is TRBD1 (5 bases). With 2 bases removed from V and 1 base from J, the gap between germline ends came to 12 bases. There are 16 residues in the CDR3. The germline V gene encodes CDR1 LNHDA and CDR2 SQIVND (reference sequence).

This clonotype was seen ten or more times. This sequence joins TRBV29-1 and TRBJ2-2; D is ambiguous. Per the germline V gene, CDR1 is SQVTM and CDR2 is ANQGSEA. The CDR3 covers 13 residues. The V gene lost 6 bases and the J gene lost 5 bases, with 13 bases spanning the gap. The DNA of the CDR3 is TGCAGCGTGGCGGTACGGGTTACCGGGGAGCTGTTTTTT. It is translated as CSVAVRVTGELFF.

This clonotype was seen repeatedly, ten times or more. V is TRBV6-5 and J is TRBJ2-3; 9 positions agree with TRBD1. Trimming removed 0 bases from V and 4 bases from J; junction bases left unmatched: 5. CDR3 length: 16 residues. The germline V gene encodes CDR1 MNHEY and CDR2 SVGAGI. The CDR3 protein is CASSYSNRGLPDTQYF. The CDR3 nucleotides are TGTGCCAGCAGTTACTCAAACAGGGGGCTCCCAGATACGCAGTATTTT.

This clonotype was seen more than once but under ten times. The V and J genes are TRBV5-5 and TRBJ2-6; TRBD1 agrees at 9 bases. V gave up 1 base and J gave up 2 bases; unmatched junction bases: 1. The CDR3 loop spans 16 amino acids. Per the germline V gene, CDR1 is SGHKS and CDR2 is YYEKEE (reference sequence). CDR3 loop: CASSLTGGAGANVLTF. Here the CDR3 DNA reads TGTGCCAGCAGCTTGACAGGGGGCGCTGGGGCCAACGTCCTGACTTTC.

V usage is TRBV2 and J usage is TRBJ2-1; TRBD2 is a possible D gene (5 bases). Trimming took off 2 bases at V and 15 bases at J, with 14 bases between the two ends. The CDR3 runs to 12 residues. Germline-derived CDR1 and CDR2 are SNHLY and FYNNEI. CDR3 coding DNA: TGTGCCAGCAGTGAAATGAGAATCGCGGGGTTCTTC. It is translated as CASSEMRIAGFF.

This sequence joins TRBV7-7 and TRBJ2-3, with a possible D match to TRBD1 (6 bases). The CDR3 spans 15 residues. V gave up 4 bases and J gave up 6 bases, with 17 bases separating them. Germline lookup yields CDR1 SSHAT and CDR2 FNYEAQ (reference sequence). CDR3 DNA: TGTGCCAGCAGCTCCGGGGACATGCAGTTGGATACGCAGTATTTT. Translation gives CASSSGDMQLDTQYF.

The gene calls are TRBV25-1 and TRBJ2-5, with TRBD1 identical over 7 bases. The CDR3 has 17 residues. Losses at the gene ends were 0 bases for V and 1 base for J; bases not matched to a gene: 8. Per the germline V gene, CDR1 is MGHDK and CDR2 is SYGVNS. The DNA for the CDR3 is TGTGCCAGCAGTGAATACAACTCGGACAGGAGCCAAGAGACCCAGTACTTC. Translating it yields CASSEYNSDRSQETQYF.

This clonotype was observed at least ten times. The V and J genes are TRBV5-6 and TRBJ2-3, with 8 bases that match TRBD2. This CDR3 region has 17 residues. Per the germline V gene, CDR1 is SGHDT and CDR2 is YYEEEE. V was clipped by 0 bases and J by 2 bases; unmatched bases: 8. CDR3 in amino acids: CASSLDVGGRFTDTQYF. CDR3 in DNA: TGTGCCAGCAGCTTGGACGTAGGCGGGAGGTTCACAGATACGCAGTATTTT. Variable domain in full (rest from reference TRBV5-6 and TRBJ2-3): DAGVTQSPTHLIKTRGQQVTLRCSPKSGHDTVSWYQQALGQGPQFIFQYYEEEERQRGNFPDRFSGHQFPNYSSELNVNALLLGDSALYLCASSLDVGGRFTDTQYFGPGTRLTVL.

This clonotype was counted ten times or more. This chain uses TRBV5-6 with TRBJ1-5; D gene unclear. Trimming stripped 1 base from V and 4 bases from J, with 9 bases between. CDR1 is SGHDT, CDR2 YYEEEE, per germline. This CDR3 is built from 14 residues. CDR3: CASSLRQLNQPQHF. DNA for the CDR3: TGTGCCAGCAGCTTGAGGCAGCTAAATCAGCCCCAGCATTTT.

This chain uses TRBV20-1 with TRBJ2-2; TRBD2 matches at 8 bases. CDR3 length: 14 residues. CDR1 and CDR2 from the germline V gene are DFQATT and SNEGSKA (reference sequence). The V and J ends lost 5 bases and 3 bases, in that order; junction bases with no gene match: 5. The CDR3 sequence is CSAVAGRYTGELFF. In nucleotides, the CDR3 is TGCAGTGCTGTAGCGGGGCGATACACCGGGGAGCTGTTTTTT.